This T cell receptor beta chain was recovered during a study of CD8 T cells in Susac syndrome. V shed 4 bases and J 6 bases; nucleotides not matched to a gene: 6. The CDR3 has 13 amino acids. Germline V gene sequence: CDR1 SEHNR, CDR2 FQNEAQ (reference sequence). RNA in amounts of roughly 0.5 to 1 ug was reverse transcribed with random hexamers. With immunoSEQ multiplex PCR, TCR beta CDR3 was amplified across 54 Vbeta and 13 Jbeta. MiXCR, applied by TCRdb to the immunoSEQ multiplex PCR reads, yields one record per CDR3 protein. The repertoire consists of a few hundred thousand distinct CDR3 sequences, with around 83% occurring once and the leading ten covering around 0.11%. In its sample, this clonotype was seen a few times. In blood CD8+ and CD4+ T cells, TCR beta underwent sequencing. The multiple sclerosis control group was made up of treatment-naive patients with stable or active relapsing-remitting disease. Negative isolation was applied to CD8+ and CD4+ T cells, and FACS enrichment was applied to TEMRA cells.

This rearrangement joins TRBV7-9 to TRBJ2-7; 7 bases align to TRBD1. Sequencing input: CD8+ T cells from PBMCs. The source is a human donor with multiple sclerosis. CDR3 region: CASSSDREGEQYF. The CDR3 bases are TGTGCCAGCAGCTCCGACAGGGAAGGCGAGCAGTACTTC.